The 21 T cell receptor beta chains below all came from one sample that was sequenced in a study of cytomegalovirus exposure and HLA in healthy donors. Sequencing used immunoSEQ multiplex PCR; TCRdb keeps in-frame clones, though not all of them. Of about 360,000 clones listed, roughly 88% are singletons. Input material: PBMCs. These TCRs come from a woman between 18 and 29 years old in good health and CMV-seronegative.

The chain links TRBV25-1 to TRBJ1-2; 10 bases are shared with TRBD1. CDR3 length: 17 residues. Per germline, CDR1 MGHDK and CDR2 SYGVNS. J gave up 5 bases and V 6 bases, and 15 bases lay outside the gene matches. Here the CDR3 reads CASRGDRGDEMWYGYTF. CDR3 coding DNA: TGTGCCAGCAGGGGGGACAGGGGAGACGAAATGTGGTATGGCTACACCTTC.

The CDR3 reads CASSPEGQGYNSPLHF. DNA for the CDR3: TGTGCCAGCAGTCCTGAGGGACAGGGGTATAATTCACCCCTCCACTTT. The chain combines TRBV27 with TRBJ1-6, with 10 bases matching TRBD1. CDR3 length equals 16 residues. V shed 5 bases, J shed 4 bases, and the junction held 5 bases outside the gene matches. The germline CDR1 and CDR2 sequences are MNHEY and SMNVEV (reference sequence).

The genes are TRBV10-2 and TRBJ1-5, with D possibly TRBD1 on 6 matching bases. This CDR3 has 13 amino acids. The V end lost 2 bases, the J end lost 11 bases, and 13 bases lay between the germline ends. Germline V gives CDR1 WSHSY, CDR2 SAAADI. The CDR3 DNA is TGCGCCAGCAGTGAGCGGGTTAAGGGGGCCCAGCATTTT. It encodes CASSERVKGAQHF.

This chain links TRBV7-2 with TRBJ2-7; D possibly corresponds to TRBD2 (5 bases). V was pared by 5 bases and J by 4 bases, with 9 bases between. Germline values: CDR1 SGHTA, CDR2 FQGNSA. The CDR3 is 12 residues long. The CDR3 DNA sequence: TGTGCCAGCAGCGTTAGCGTTTACGAGCAGTACTTC. This sequence encodes CASSVSVYEQYF.

The chain uses TRBV28 and TRBJ2-7; 10 bases map to TRBD1. In germline, CDR1 is MDHEN, CDR2 SYDVKM. V dropped 6 bases and J dropped 2; count of bases not matched to a gene: 13. This CDR3 is built from 17 residues. DNA of the CDR3: TGTGCCAGCAGCCCACGACAGGGGGCAACACCTACCTACGAGCAGTACTTC. Translated: CASSPRQGATPTYEQYF. Based on the CDR3 plus reference TRBV28 and TRBJ2-7, the full variable domain is DVKVTQSSRYLVKRTGEKVFLECVQDMDHENMFWYRQDPGLGLRLIYFSYDVKMKEKGDIPEGYSVSREKKERFSLILESASTNQTSMYLCASSPRQGATPTYEQYFGPGTRLTVT.

This sequence joins TRBV9 and TRBJ2-1, with 12 positions matching TRBD2. The CDR3 totals 17 residues. The V segment lost 0 bases and the J segment 6 bases; nucleotides outside the gene matches: 7. CDR1 is SGDLS, CDR2 YYNGEE, per germline. The CDR3 region has the DNA TGTGCCAGCAGCGTAGAATCAGGACTAGCGGGATTCAATGAGCAGTTCTTC. This sequence encodes CASSVESGLAGFNEQFF.

J is TRBJ2-1 and V is TRBV6-4; D may be TRBD2 (6 bases). The germline V and J ends were trimmed by 3 bases and 12 bases, with 12 bases remaining between them. This CDR3 has 12 residues. Looked up from germline, CDR1 is MRHNA and CDR2 is SNTAGT. The CDR3 nucleotides read TGTGCCAGCAGTGATGGTGTCGGGGGGCAGTTCTTC. Translated, it gives CASSDGVGGQFF.

This chain connects TRBV12-2 to TRBJ2-1; the table's D call TRBD2 went unverified against the DNA. TRBV12-2 is designated a pseudogene. The CDR3 length is 20 residues. CDR3 in DNA: TGTGCAAGTCGCTTAGGAGGAGGGGTAGAAACAGATGCTAGAGAGGCGACACAGTTCTTC. Encoded protein: CASRLGGGVETDAREATQFF.

This clone was seen a few times. J is TRBJ2-2 and V is TRBV9, with unresolved D. This CDR3 has 16 residues. Deletions cut 0 bases from V and 2 bases from J, with 11 bases between. Germline CDR1 SGDLS, CDR2 YYNGEE. The CDR3 sequence is CASSVGPLLNTGELFF. DNA of the CDR3: TGTGCCAGCAGCGTAGGTCCTCTCCTAAACACCGGGGAGCTGTTTTTT.

The chain couples TRBV6-4 to TRBJ2-1, with D hard to call. Trimming took 2 bases from V and 5 from J, leaving 7 bases between them. Per the germline V gene, CDR1 is MRHNA and CDR2 is SNTAGT. The CDR3 is 13 amino acids. CDR3 nucleotides: TGTGCCAGCAGTGACGCGGCCCACAATGAGCAGTTCTTC. Translation gives CASSDAAHNEQFF.

The chain is built from TRBV5-4 and TRBJ2-5; weak D call: TRBD2 (6 bases). The ends were cut back, 4 bases at V and 8 bases at J, with 21 bases in the middle. In germline, CDR1 is SGHNT, CDR2 YYREEE (reference sequence). CDR3 length equals 15 residues. The CDR3 loop reads CASSPNQRAEGTQYF. The CDR3 DNA follows: TGTGCCAGCAGCCCCAACCAGCGGGCAGAAGGAACCCAGTACTTC.

This chain joins TRBV19 and TRBJ2-2, with 7 bases that match TRBD1. This CDR3 contains 15 residues. Per germline, CDR1 LNHDA and CDR2 SQIVND (reference sequence). V shed 3 bases, J shed 3 bases, and the junction held 4 bases outside the gene matches. The CDR3 bases are TGTGCCAGTAGTATTGGACAGGTGCACACCGGGGAGCTGTTTTTT. Translated: CASSIGQVHTGELFF.

The chain couples TRBV12-5 to TRBJ2-1; 11 nucleotides align to TRBD2. The length of the CDR3 is 19 residues. The germline V gene encodes CDR1 LGHNT and CDR2 FRNRAP. J gave up 8 bases and V 1 base, and 16 bases lay outside the gene matches. The CDR3 nucleotides are TGTGCTAGTGGTTTGGAGCCTCTTAGCGGGAGGGTCAACGGGTATGAGCAGTTCTTC. This gives the protein CASGLEPLSGRVNGYEQFF. The whole variable domain, filled in from reference TRBV12-5 and TRBJ2-1, reads DARVTQTPRHKVTEMGQEVTMRCQPILGHNTVFWYRQTMMQGLELLAYFRNRAPLDDSGMPKDRFSAEMPDATLATLKIQPSEPRDSAVYFCASGLEPLSGRVNGYEQFFGPGTRLTVL.

This clone came up once. The V and J genes are TRBV10-2 and TRBJ1-5, with D unclear. CDR1 and CDR2 (germline): WSHSY, SAAADI. The ends were cut back, 3 bases at V and 4 bases at J, with 16 bases in the middle. This CDR3 has 16 residues. CDR3 sequence reads: CASSDQDRGWNQPQHF. As DNA, the CDR3 is TGCGCCAGCAGTGATCAAGATCGGGGTTGGAATCAGCCCCAGCATTTT.

This chain joins TRBV7-9 and TRBJ1-2; D is possibly TRBD1 (5 bases). The V gene lost 3 bases and the J gene lost 7 bases, with 12 bases spanning the gap. From germline, CDR1 is SEHNR and CDR2 FQNEAQ (reference sequence). This CDR3 comprises 13 residues. The CDR3 spells CASSFSGRGGYTF. The CDR3 bases are TGTGCCAGCAGCTTCTCCGGAAGGGGTGGCTACACCTTC. Based on the CDR3 plus reference TRBV7-9 and TRBJ1-2, the full variable domain is DTGVSQNPRHKITKRGQNVTFRCDPISEHNRLYWYRQTLGQGPEFLTYFQNEAQLEKSRLLSDRFSAERPKGSFSTLEIQRTEQGDSAMYLCASSFSGRGGYTFGSGTRLTVV.

This chain uses TRBV4-1 with TRBJ2-1, with 11 nucleotides matching TRBD2. V lost 6 bases and J lost 0; bases outside the gene matches: 7. The CDR3 is 17 residues long. The V gene's germline CDR1 is MGHRA and CDR2 YSYEKL. As DNA, the CDR3 is TGCGCCAGCAGACTAGCGGGAGTGGAGAGCTCCTACAATGAGCAGTTCTTC. Amino acid sequence: CASRLAGVESSYNEQFF.

This clone has a single count. This sequence joins TRBV2 and TRBJ2-2; D uncertain. CDR3 length: 17 amino acids. Trimming cost V 3 bases and J 6 bases, with 20 bases left between them. Germline CDR1 SNHLY, CDR2 FYNNEI. The CDR3 reads CASSEAHHLTLSGELFF. Written as DNA, the CDR3 is TGTGCCAGCAGTGAGGCTCACCACCTGACTTTATCCGGGGAGCTGTTTTTT.

This clone has more than one count but fewer than ten. The chain has TRBV6-4 and TRBJ2-7; TRBD1 aligns across 7 bases. This CDR3 is built from 14 residues. The V segment lost 8 bases and the J segment 3 bases; nucleotides outside the gene matches: 10. The germline gives CDR1 MRHNA, CDR2 SNTAGT. The CDR3: CASLWTGLHYEQYF. CDR3 nucleotide sequence: TGTGCCAGCCTATGGACAGGCTTGCACTACGAGCAGTACTTC.

In its sample, this clone was seen a few times. This chain links TRBV6-5 with TRBJ1-2; 11 positions agree with TRBD1. Per the germline V gene, CDR1 is MNHEY and CDR2 is SVGAGI. This CDR3 has 16 residues. With 4 bases clipped from V and 1 base from J, the junction kept 5 bases outside the gene matches. The CDR3 is CASSSGTGGDNYGYTF. The CDR3 DNA follows: TGTGCCAGCAGTTCCGGGACAGGGGGAGATAACTATGGCTACACCTTC.

This chain links TRBV2 with TRBJ1-2; 7 nucleotides line up with TRBD1. V trimming: 3 bases; J trimming: 6 bases; junction bases outside the gene matches: 13. Germline CDR1 SNHLY, CDR2 FYNNEI. The CDR3 contains 16 residues. DNA for the CDR3: TGTGCCAGCAGTGATCTGACAGGGAGGCGTTCGGATGGCTACACCTTC. Translation gives CASSDLTGRRSDGYTF.

The gene calls are TRBV7-9 and TRBJ2-2, with D perhaps matching TRBD1 (6 bases). CDR1 is SEHNR, CDR2 FQNEAQ, per germline (reference sequence). V was trimmed by 4 bases and J by 3 bases, leaving 12 bases between them. CDR3 length: 15 residues. The CDR3 spells CASSSQQGYTGELFF. For the CDR3, the DNA is TGTGCCAGCAGCTCCCAACAGGGATACACCGGGGAGCTGTTTTTT.